This T cell receptor (beta chain) was identified in a study of OX40 agonist ivuxolimab in advanced cancers. Study context: The study gave patients intravenous ivuxolimab at 0.01 to 10 mg/kg every 2 weeks. With a range of about 20 to 79, age averaged approximately 55 years, and 65% to 85% were male. Study-level results: Researchers report that CD8+ T cells had, on average, more expanded clones than CD4+.

Worth noting for this clone: The antigen is not known.

This CDR3 spans 15 amino acids. The trim removed 1 base at V and 5 bases at J, leaving 7 bases unmatched. Germline CDR1 and CDR2: KGHSH and LQKENI. The assay was immunoSEQ multiplex PCR, and TCRdb's table has in-frame clones only and misses some. The data hold 55,000 to 80,000 clones, with 80% to 90% observed a single time. This sample comprised CD4+ or CD8+ T cells sorted from blood, obtained in a trial of the OX40 agonist ivuxolimab. The TCR sequence derives from an adult with an advanced solid tumor such as melanoma, head and neck, liver or kidney cancer. V gene TRBV18 combines with J gene TRBJ1-1; 7 bases are shared with TRBD1. This CDR3 reads CASSPQGGGRTEAFF. The CDR3 region has the DNA TGTGCCAGCTCACCACAAGGAGGGGGCCGAACTGAAGCTTTCTTT.